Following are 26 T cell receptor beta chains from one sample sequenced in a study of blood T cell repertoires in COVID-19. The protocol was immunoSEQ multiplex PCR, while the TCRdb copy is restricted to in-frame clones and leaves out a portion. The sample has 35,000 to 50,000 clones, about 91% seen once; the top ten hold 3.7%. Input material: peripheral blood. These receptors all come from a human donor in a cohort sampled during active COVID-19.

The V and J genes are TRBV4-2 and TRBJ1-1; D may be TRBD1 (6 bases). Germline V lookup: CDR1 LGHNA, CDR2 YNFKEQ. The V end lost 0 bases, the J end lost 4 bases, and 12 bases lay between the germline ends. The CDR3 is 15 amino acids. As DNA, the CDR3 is TGTGCCAGCAGCCAAGAGGGACAACCCAGCACTGAAGCTTTCTTT. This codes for CASSQEGQPSTEAFF.

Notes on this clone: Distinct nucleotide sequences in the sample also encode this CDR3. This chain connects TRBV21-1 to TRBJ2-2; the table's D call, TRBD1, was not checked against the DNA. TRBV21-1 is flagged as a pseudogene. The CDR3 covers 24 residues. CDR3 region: CASSKVLAEEQADRGASNTGELFF. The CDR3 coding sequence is TGTGCCAGCAGCAAAGTTCTGGCAGAGGAACAAGCAGACAGAGGAGCTTCGAACACCGGGGAGCTGTTTTTT.

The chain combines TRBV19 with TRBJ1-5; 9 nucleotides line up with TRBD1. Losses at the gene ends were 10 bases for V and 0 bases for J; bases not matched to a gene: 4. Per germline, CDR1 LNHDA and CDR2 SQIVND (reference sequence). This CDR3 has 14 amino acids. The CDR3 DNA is TGTGCCATAGGGACAGGGAATAGCAATCAGCCCCAGCATTTT. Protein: CAIGTGNSNQPQHF.

As DNA, the CDR3 is TGTGCCACCAGTGGTGGCGGGGGCAATCAGCCCCAGCATTTT. This sequence encodes CATSGGGGNQPQHF. V is TRBV24-1 and J is TRBJ1-5, with D uncertain. CDR1 and CDR2 from the germline V gene are KGHDR and SFDVKD. The CDR3 has 14 amino acids. V was cut by 5 bases and J by 2 bases, with 9 bases left in between.

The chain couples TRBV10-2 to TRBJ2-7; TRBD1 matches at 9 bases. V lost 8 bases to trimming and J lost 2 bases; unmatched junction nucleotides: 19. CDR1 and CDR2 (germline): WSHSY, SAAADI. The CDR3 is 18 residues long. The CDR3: CASYRDTGGPPITYEQYF. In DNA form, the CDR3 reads TGCGCCAGCTACCGAGACACAGGGGGCCCTCCGATCACCTACGAGCAGTACTTC.

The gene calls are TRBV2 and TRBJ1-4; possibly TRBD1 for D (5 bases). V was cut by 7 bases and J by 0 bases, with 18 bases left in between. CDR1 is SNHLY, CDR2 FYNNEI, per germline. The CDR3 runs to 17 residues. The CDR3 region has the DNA TGTGCCAGCAACCCACGGGCAGGGCACGCAACTAATGAAAAACTGTTTTTT. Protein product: CASNPRAGHATNEKLFF.

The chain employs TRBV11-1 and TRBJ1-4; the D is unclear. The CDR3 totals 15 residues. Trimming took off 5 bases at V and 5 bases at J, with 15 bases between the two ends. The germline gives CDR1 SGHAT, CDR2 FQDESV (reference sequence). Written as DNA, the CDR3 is TGTGCCAGCAGCCAAAGAGGGATCCAAAATGAAAAACTGTTTTTT. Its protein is CASSQRGIQNEKLFF.

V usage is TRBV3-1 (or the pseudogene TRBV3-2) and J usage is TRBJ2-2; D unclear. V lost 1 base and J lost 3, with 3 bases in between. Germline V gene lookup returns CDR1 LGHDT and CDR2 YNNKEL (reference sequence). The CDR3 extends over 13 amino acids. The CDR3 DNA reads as TGTGCCAGCAGCCAAGGGCACACCGGGGAGCTGTTTTTT. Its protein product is CASSQGHTGELFF.

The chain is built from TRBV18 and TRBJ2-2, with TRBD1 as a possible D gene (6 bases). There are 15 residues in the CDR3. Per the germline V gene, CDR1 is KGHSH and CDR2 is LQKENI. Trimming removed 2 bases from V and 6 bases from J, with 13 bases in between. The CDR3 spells CASSPSETGPGELFF. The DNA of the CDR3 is TGTGCCAGCTCACCATCTGAGACAGGCCCCGGGGAGCTGTTTTTT.

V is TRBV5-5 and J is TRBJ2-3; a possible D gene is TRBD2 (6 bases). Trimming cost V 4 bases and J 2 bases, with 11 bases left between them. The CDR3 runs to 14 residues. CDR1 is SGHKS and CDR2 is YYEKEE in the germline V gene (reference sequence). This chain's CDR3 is CASSRRRDTDTQYF. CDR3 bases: TGTGCCAGCAGCCGGCGGCGGGACACAGATACGCAGTATTTT. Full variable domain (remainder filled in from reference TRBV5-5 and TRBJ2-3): DAGVTQSPTHLIKTRGQQVTLRCSPISGHKSVSWYQQVLGQGPQFIFQYYEKEERGRGNFPDRFSARQFPNYSSELNVNALLLGDSALYLCASSRRRDTDTQYFGPGTRLTVL.

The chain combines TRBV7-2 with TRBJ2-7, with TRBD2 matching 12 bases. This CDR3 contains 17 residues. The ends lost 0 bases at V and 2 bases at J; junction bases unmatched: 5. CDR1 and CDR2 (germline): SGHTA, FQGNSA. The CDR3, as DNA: TGTGCCAGCAGCTTAGCCACTAGCGGGGGGCTCCCCTACGAGCAGTACTTC. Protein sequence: CASSLATSGGLPYEQYF.

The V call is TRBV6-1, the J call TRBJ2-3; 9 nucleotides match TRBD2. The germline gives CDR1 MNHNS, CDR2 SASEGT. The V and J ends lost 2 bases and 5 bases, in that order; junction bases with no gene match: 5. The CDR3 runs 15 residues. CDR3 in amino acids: CASSEWRGGRDTQYF. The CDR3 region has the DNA TGTGCCAGCAGTGAATGGCGGGGGGGCCGAGATACGCAGTATTTT.

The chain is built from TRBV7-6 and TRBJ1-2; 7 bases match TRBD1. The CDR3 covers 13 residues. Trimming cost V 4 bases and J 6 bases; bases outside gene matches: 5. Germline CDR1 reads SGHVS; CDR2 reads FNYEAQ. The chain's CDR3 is CASSSTGADGYTF. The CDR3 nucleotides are TGTGCCAGCAGCTCTACAGGGGCAGATGGCTACACCTTC.

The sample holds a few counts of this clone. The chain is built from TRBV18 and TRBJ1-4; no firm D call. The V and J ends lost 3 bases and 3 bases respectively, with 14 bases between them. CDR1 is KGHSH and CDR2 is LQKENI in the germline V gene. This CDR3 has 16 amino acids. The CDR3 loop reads CASSPIEGVSNEKLFF. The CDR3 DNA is TGTGCCAGCTCACCTATAGAAGGAGTGTCTAATGAAAAACTGTTTTTT.

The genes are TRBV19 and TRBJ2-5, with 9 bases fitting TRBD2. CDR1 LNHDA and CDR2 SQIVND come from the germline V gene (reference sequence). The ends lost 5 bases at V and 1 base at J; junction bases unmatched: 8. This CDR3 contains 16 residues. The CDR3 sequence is CASSSLPGLAQETQYF. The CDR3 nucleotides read TGTGCCAGTAGTTCTCTGCCGGGACTAGCCCAAGAGACCCAGTACTTC.

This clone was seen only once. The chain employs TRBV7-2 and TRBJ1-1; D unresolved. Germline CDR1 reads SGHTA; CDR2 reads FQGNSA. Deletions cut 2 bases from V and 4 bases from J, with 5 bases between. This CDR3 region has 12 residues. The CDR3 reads CASSLRGTEAFF. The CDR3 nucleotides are TGTGCCAGCAGCTTACGGGGCACTGAAGCTTTCTTT.

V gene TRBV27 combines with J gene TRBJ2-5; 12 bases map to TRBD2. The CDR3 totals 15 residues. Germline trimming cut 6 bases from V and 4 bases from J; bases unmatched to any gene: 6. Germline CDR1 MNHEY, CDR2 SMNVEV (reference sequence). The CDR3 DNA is TGTGCCAGCAGGCCCGCTAGCGGGGGGGCAGAGACCCAGTACTTC. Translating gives CASRPASGGAETQYF.

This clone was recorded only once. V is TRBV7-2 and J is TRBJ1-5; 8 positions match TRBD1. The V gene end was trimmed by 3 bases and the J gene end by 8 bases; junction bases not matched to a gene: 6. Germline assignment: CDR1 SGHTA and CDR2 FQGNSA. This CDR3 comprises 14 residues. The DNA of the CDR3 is TGTGCCAGCAGCTTGACAGGGGCTGGGGAGCCCCAGCATTTT. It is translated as CASSLTGAGEPQHF.

The CDR3 loop reads CASSVGDRDTF. CDR3 nucleotide sequence: TGTGCCAGCAGTGTAGGGGACAGGGACACCTTC. The chain is built from TRBV2 and TRBJ1-2; 9 nucleotides line up with TRBD1. V lost 4 bases, J lost 12 bases, and 3 bases stayed unmatched. Per germline, CDR1 SNHLY and CDR2 FYNNEI. This CDR3 region has 11 residues.

The CDR3 region is CASSYSIRGFGYTF. The CDR3 nucleotides are TGTGCCAGCAGTTACTCGATACGCGGGTTTGGCTACACCTTC. This chain connects TRBV6-5 to TRBJ1-2; D remains unclear. This CDR3 region has 14 residues. The germline V and J ends were trimmed by 0 bases and 7 bases, with 12 bases remaining between them. The germline CDR1 and CDR2 sequences are MNHEY and SVGAGI.

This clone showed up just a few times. The CDR3 DNA follows: TGTGCCTTCGCAGGGGGCTCTGGAAACACCATATATTTT. This encodes CAFAGGSGNTIYF. The chain combines TRBV30 with TRBJ1-3; 7 bases match TRBD1. The ends lost 7 bases at V and 0 bases at J; junction bases unmatched: 3. Germline values: CDR1 GTSNPN, CDR2 SVGIG (reference sequence). The CDR3 sequence is 13 residues long.

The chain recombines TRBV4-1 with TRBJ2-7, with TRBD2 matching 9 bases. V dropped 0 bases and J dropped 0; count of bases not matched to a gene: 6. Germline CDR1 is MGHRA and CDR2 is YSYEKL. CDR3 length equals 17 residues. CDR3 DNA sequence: TGCGCCAGCAGCCAAGAGTATCGAGCGGGAGGCTCCTACGAGCAGTACTTC. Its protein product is CASSQEYRAGGSYEQYF.

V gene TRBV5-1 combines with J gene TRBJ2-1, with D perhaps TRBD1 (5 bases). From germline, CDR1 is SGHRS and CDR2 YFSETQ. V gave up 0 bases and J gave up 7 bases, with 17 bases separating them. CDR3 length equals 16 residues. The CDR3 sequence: CASSLEGALQVNEQFF. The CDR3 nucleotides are TGCGCCAGCAGCTTGGAAGGTGCCCTACAGGTTAATGAGCAGTTCTTC.

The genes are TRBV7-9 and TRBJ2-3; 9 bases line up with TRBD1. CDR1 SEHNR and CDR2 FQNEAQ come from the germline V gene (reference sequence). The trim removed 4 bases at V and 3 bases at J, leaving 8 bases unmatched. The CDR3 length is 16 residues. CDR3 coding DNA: TGTGCCAGCAGCTCCCGGAGGACAGGGGAAACAGATACGCAGTATTTT. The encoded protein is CASSSRRTGETDTQYF.

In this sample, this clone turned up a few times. CDR3 amino acids: CASSLGQGNSPLHF. The DNA of the CDR3 is TGTGCCAGCAGCTTAGGACAGGGCAATTCACCCCTCCACTTT. The chain links TRBV5-4 to TRBJ1-6; 8 nucleotides line up with TRBD1. The CDR3 totals 14 residues. Unmatched junction bases numbered 2, after V lost 2 bases and J lost 7 bases. CDR1 and CDR2 (germline): SGHNT, YYREEE (reference sequence).

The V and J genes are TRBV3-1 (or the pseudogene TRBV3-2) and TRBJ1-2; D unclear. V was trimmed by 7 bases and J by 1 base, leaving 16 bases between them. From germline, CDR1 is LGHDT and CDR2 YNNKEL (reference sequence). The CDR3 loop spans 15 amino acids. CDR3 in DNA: TGTGCCAGCAACAAAGACCCCGTCCTTAACTATGGCTACACCTTC. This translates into CASNKDPVLNYGYTF.